A single sample is the source of the 28 T cell receptor beta chains below, sequenced in a study of blood T cells in healthy people across ages. Primers used in a second PCR of roughly 7 to 12 cycles were a sample-barcoded 5' primer and a J-beta primer mix. In TCRdb, the 5' RACE reads were re-called with MiXCR into one record per CDR3 protein. The table shows about 1.6 million distinct CDR3 sequences, with 34% occurring only once. The sequencing input was blood. The receptors derive from a woman aged 25 to 45 in good health.

This chain uses TRBV29-1 with TRBJ2-7; TRBD2 agrees at 7 bases. J gave up 0 bases and V 4 bases, and 9 bases lay outside the gene matches. The CDR3 has 15 residues. Germline CDR1 reads SQVTM; CDR2 reads ANQGSEA. This CDR3 is CSVGVAGDFSYEQYF. CDR3 DNA sequence: TGCAGCGTTGGTGTAGCGGGCGATTTCTCCTACGAGCAGTACTTC.

The J gene is TRBJ2-1, the V gene TRBV20-1; 8 bases align to TRBD2. V shed 4 bases, J shed 2 bases, and the junction held 7 bases outside the gene matches. The CDR3 is 15 amino acids. The germline V gene has CDR1 DFQATT and CDR2 SNEGSKA (reference sequence). The CDR3 spells CSANDGRDPYNEQFF. In DNA, the CDR3 is TGCAGTGCTAATGACGGGAGGGACCCCTACAATGAGCAGTTCTTC.

The chain employs TRBV10-3 and TRBJ2-6; D perhaps matches TRBD2 (6 bases). Germline loops: CDR1 ENHRY, CDR2 SYGVKD. Trimming took off 5 bases at V and 0 bases at J, with 17 bases between the two ends. The CDR3 loop spans 18 amino acids. The CDR3 DNA reads TGTGCCATCAGTTTATCACGGGGACTTAGCTCTGGGGCCAACGTCCTGACTTTC. Encoded protein: CAISLSRGLSSGANVLTF.

This clonotype was recorded many times. The rearrangement links TRBV9 to TRBJ2-3, with D tentatively TRBD2 (6 bases). Trimming took 1 base from V and 7 from J, leaving 13 bases between them. The CDR3 loop spans 14 amino acids. Germline V gene sequence: CDR1 SGDLS, CDR2 YYNGEE. CDR3 DNA: TGTGCCAGCAGCGTACGGGAGACAAGTAATACGCAGTATTTT. It codes for CASSVRETSNTQYF.

This chain connects TRBV6-2 or TRBV6-3 to TRBJ2-5; D is unresolved. V was clipped by 8 bases and J by 5 bases, with 18 bases between them. The CDR3 covers 14 residues. Germline V gives CDR1 MNHEY, CDR2 SVGEGT. CDR3 in amino acids: CASESWAVGETQYF. In nucleotides, the CDR3 is TGTGCCAGCGAATCGTGGGCCGTGGGGGAGACCCAGTACTTC.

This clonotype has just a few counts. The chain couples TRBV7-2 to TRBJ2-3; D ambiguous. The V gene's germline CDR1 is SGHTA and CDR2 FQGNSA. The V gene lost 1 base and the J gene lost 14 bases, with 4 bases spanning the gap. This CDR3 has 9 residues. The chain's CDR3 is CASSLVGYF. The DNA of the CDR3 is TGTGCCAGCAGCTTAGTAGGGTATTTT.

The chain combines TRBV27 with TRBJ2-7; tentative D call: TRBD1 (6 bases). Trimming pared 6 bases from V and 5 bases from J, leaving 14 bases between. The germline V gene encodes CDR1 MNHEY and CDR2 SMNVEV (reference sequence). The CDR3 is 13 amino acids. The CDR3 region has the DNA TGTGCCAGCAGATCATTGGGGGCCCACGAGCAGTACTTC. Translated, it gives CASRSLGAHEQYF.

V and J are TRBV25-1 and TRBJ2-7; D assignment may be TRBD1 or TRBD2 (7 bases each). Germline values: CDR1 MGHDK, CDR2 SYGVNS. V was clipped by 5 bases and J by 9 bases, with 17 bases between them. The CDR3 runs to 13 residues. In DNA form, the CDR3 reads TGTGCCAGCAGTCAGACAGGGACGGGGGGGCAGTACTTC. As protein: CASSQTGTGGQYF.

This clonotype was counted many times. This chain links TRBV20-1 with TRBJ2-3, with 9 nucleotides matching TRBD1. CDR1 DFQATT and CDR2 SNEGSKA come from the germline V gene (reference sequence). The CDR3 spans 18 residues. V shed 6 bases, J shed 3 bases, and the junction held 19 bases outside the gene matches. The CDR3 is CSAPGTGSTTGRTDTQYF. The CDR3 DNA reads TGCAGTGCGCCGGGGACAGGGTCTACGACGGGGCGGACAGATACGCAGTATTTT.

The chain carries TRBV14 and TRBJ2-3; D might be TRBD1 or TRBD2, each matching 6 bases. This CDR3 comprises 16 residues. CDR1 is SGHDN and CDR2 is FVKESK in the germline V gene. V shed 5 bases and J shed 6 bases, with 21 bases lying between them. The CDR3 coding sequence is TGTGCCAGCAGCTTTAGGGGGGCCCCACCGTGGGATACGCAGTATTTT. Translated: CASSFRGAPPWDTQYF.

This rearrangement joins TRBV4-1 to TRBJ2-1, with TRBD2 identical over 16 bases. The CDR3 consists of 17 residues. The junction had 8 bases not matched to a gene; V was cut back by 4 bases and J by 8 bases. Germline V lookup: CDR1 MGHRA, CDR2 YSYEKL. Here the CDR3 DNA reads TGCGCCAGCAGCCGGATCGGGACTAGCGGGGGGGTTGATGAGCAGTTCTTC. Amino acid sequence: CASSRIGTSGGVDEQFF.

The chain couples TRBV19 to TRBJ2-1, with D tentatively TRBD1 (5 bases). Deletions cut 3 bases from V and 2 bases from J, with 11 bases between. The V gene's germline CDR1 is LNHDA and CDR2 SQIVND (reference sequence). The CDR3 length is 15 residues. The CDR3 nucleotides read TGTGCCAGTAGTATTGGGGCTGTTACCTACAATGAGCAGTTCTTC. Residues: CASSIGAVTYNEQFF.

Comments on this clonotype: At one boundary the junction diverges from the germline segment, which might be a read error. The rearrangement uses TRBV14 and TRBJ2-7; D is unresolved. The CDR3 spans 15 residues. From germline, CDR1 is SGHDN and CDR2 FVKESK. This CDR3 is CASSQQDQSSYGQYF. CDR3 sequence (DNA): TGTGCCAGCAGCCAACAGGACCAATCCTCCTACGGGCAGTACTTC.

The rearrangement uses TRBV11-2 and TRBJ1-2; D not resolved. Between the trimmed V and J ends, which lost 5 bases and 4 bases, there was a span of 11 bases. The CDR3 spans 13 residues. Germline CDR1 is SGHAT and CDR2 is FQNNGV. CDR3 region: CASSLQIGYGYTF. In nucleotides, the CDR3 is TGTGCCAGCAGCCTACAGATCGGCTATGGCTACACCTTC.

The gene calls are TRBV27 and TRBJ2-7; no definite D call. Germline V gives CDR1 MNHEY, CDR2 SMNVEV (reference sequence). Trimming left V 6 bases short and J 6 bases short, with 15 bases between. There are 13 residues in the CDR3. As DNA, the CDR3 is TGTGCCAGCAGCGCTTTTGTACCGGGCGAGCAGTACTTC. Its protein is CASSAFVPGEQYF.

This chain joins TRBV29-1 and TRBJ1-2; 7 positions match TRBD1. This CDR3 has 13 residues. The V segment lost 6 bases and the J segment 2 bases; nucleotides outside the gene matches: 6. Per the germline V gene, CDR1 is SQVTM and CDR2 is ANQGSEA. The CDR3 spells CSVTGRLNYGYTF. DNA for the CDR3: TGCAGCGTGACAGGGAGGCTGAACTATGGCTACACCTTC.

V usage is TRBV6-2 or TRBV6-3 and J usage is TRBJ2-1; the D is unclear. The CDR3 extends over 14 amino acids. The V gene lost 2 bases and the J gene lost 6 bases, with 11 bases spanning the gap. The germline V gene has CDR1 MNHEY and CDR2 SVGEGT. As DNA, the CDR3 is TGTGCCAGCAGTTACCATATCTCAGGCAATGAGCAGTTCTTC. Translation: CASSYHISGNEQFF.

This clonotype has just a few counts. The gene calls are TRBV18 and TRBJ2-1, with D possibly being TRBD2 (5 bases). Trimming cost V 0 bases and J 0 bases, with 15 bases left between them. Looked up from germline, CDR1 is KGHSH and CDR2 is LQKENI. The CDR3 runs to 18 residues. DNA of the CDR3: TGTGCCAGCTCACCACCGGGGTCTAGCTGGGGCTCCTACAATGAGCAGTTCTTC. It yields the protein CASSPPGSSWGSYNEQFF.

The gene calls are TRBV20-1 and TRBJ1-5, with 7 bases aligning to TRBD1. This CDR3 is built from 14 residues. V was clipped by 3 bases and J by 2 bases; unmatched bases: 4. The germline V gene encodes CDR1 DFQATT and CDR2 SNEGSKA (reference sequence). This CDR3 reads CSASEDRGNQPQHF. The CDR3 DNA reads as TGCAGTGCTAGTGAAGACAGGGGCAATCAGCCCCAGCATTTT.

This clonotype was counted a few times. The rearrangement links TRBV7-9 to TRBJ1-4, with D possibly matching TRBD1 (5 bases). This CDR3 region has 13 residues. Trimming cost V 1 base and J 8 bases, with 8 bases left between them. CDR1 and CDR2 (germline): SEHNR, FQNEAQ (reference sequence). CDR3 bases: TGTGCCAGCAGCTTAGGCAGGGACGAAAAACTGTTTTTT. Residues: CASSLGRDEKLFF.

This clonotype has just a few counts. The CDR3 coding sequence is TGTGCCAGCAGCGGCGCTGACAGGGCTCCTACGTGGGCCGGGGAGCTGTTTTTT. Encoded protein: CASSGADRAPTWAGELFF. The rearrangement uses TRBV7-2 and TRBJ2-2; 7 bases align to TRBD1. Germline V gene sequence: CDR1 SGHTA, CDR2 FQGNSA. The V and J ends lost 5 bases and 6 bases, in that order; junction bases with no gene match: 18. The CDR3 runs to 18 residues.

The chain has TRBV4-1 and TRBJ1-1, with 7 bases matching TRBD1. This CDR3 region has 16 residues. Per the germline V gene, CDR1 is MGHRA and CDR2 is YSYEKL. J was trimmed by 4 bases and V by 4 bases; bases with no gene match: 12. CDR3 in DNA: TGCGCCAGCAGCCTTGGAGGGGGCTCTTATAGCACTGAAGCTTTCTTT. As protein: CASSLGGGSYSTEAFF.

J is TRBJ1-2 and V is TRBV29-1; weak D call: TRBD1 (5 bases). The CDR3 is 16 residues long. V lost 6 bases to trimming and J lost 3 bases, with 23 bases between them. Germline V lookup: CDR1 SQVTM, CDR2 ANQGSEA. In DNA, the CDR3 is TGCAGCGTCGATGACAGAGCGTCGACTAGTCACTATGGCTACACCTTC. Translation gives CSVDDRASTSHYGYTF.

This chain links TRBV6-5 with TRBJ2-2, with 7 nucleotides matching TRBD2. Losses at the gene ends were 0 bases for V and 3 bases for J; bases not matched to a gene: 1. Germline-derived CDR1 and CDR2 are MNHEY and SVGAGI. This CDR3 is 15 amino acids long. DNA for the CDR3: TGTGCCAGCAGTTACTCCAGCGGGGACACCGGGGAGCTGTTTTTT. Its protein product is CASSYSSGDTGELFF.

This clonotype has just a few counts. The chain has TRBV20-1 and TRBJ2-1; D is possibly TRBD2 (6 bases). In germline, CDR1 is DFQATT, CDR2 SNEGSKA (reference sequence). This CDR3 has 11 residues. V shed 5 bases and J shed 14 bases, with 16 bases lying between them. CDR3 protein: CSAHTGLTEFF. The DNA for the CDR3 is TGCAGTGCTCACACGGGACTTACGGAGTTCTTC.

V is TRBV4-2 and J is TRBJ2-1; D uncertain. This CDR3 contains 12 residues. Germline-derived CDR1 and CDR2 are LGHNA and YNFKEQ. Between the trimmed V and J ends, which lost 0 bases and 10 bases, there was a span of 7 bases. Written as DNA, the CDR3 is TGTGCCAGCAGCCAAGATGCGAAGGAGCAGTTCTTC. It specifies CASSQDAKEQFF.

The chain employs TRBV20-1 and TRBJ2-1; 10 bases fit TRBD2. The germline V gene has CDR1 DFQATT and CDR2 SNEGSKA (reference sequence). V lost 0 bases, J lost 6 bases, and 8 bases stayed unmatched. CDR3 size: 16 residues. The CDR3 sequence is CSARDLPSGRINEQFF. The DNA for the CDR3 is TGCAGTGCTAGAGATTTGCCTAGCGGGAGAATCAATGAGCAGTTCTTC.

This chain links TRBV20-1 with TRBJ2-5; possible D gene TRBD2, 5 bases. CDR1 is DFQATT, CDR2 SNEGSKA, per germline (reference sequence). The CDR3 is 15 amino acids. Trimming removed 0 bases at V and 1 base at J, with 12 bases between. CDR3 sequence (DNA): TGCAGTGCTAGAGATCTAGGGCGGGCCCAAGAGACCCAGTACTTC. Translating gives CSARDLGRAQETQYF.